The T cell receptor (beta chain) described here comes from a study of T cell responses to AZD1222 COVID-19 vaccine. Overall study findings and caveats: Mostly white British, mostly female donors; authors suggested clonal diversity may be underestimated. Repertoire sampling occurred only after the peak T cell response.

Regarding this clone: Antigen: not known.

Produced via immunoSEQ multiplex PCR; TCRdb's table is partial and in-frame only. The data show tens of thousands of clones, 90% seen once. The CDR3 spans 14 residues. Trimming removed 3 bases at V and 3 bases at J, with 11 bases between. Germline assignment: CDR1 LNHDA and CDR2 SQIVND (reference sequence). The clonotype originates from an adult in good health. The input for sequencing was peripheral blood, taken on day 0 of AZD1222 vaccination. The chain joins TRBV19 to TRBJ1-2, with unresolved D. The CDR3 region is CASSMRQFYYGYTF. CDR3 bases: TGTGCCAGTAGTATGAGGCAGTTCTACTATGGCTACACCTTC.